The 20 T cell receptor beta chains below come from one sample, sequenced in a study of T cells in localized non-small cell lung cancer. The data were produced by immunoSEQ multiplex PCR, yet TCRdb's version contains in-frame clones alone and is incomplete. The sample contains about 54,000 clones, around four fifths of which appear only once. The sequencing here drew on peripheral blood, taken before any cancer treatment. The origin of the receptors is an older female donor with stage II squamous cell lung carcinoma.

The chain combines TRBV20-1 with TRBJ1-2; TRBD1 is a possible D gene (5 bases). The CDR3 runs 11 residues. CDR1 is DFQATT, CDR2 SNEGSKA, per germline (reference sequence). V shed 6 bases and J shed 5 bases, with 10 bases lying between them. The CDR3 DNA reads as TGCAGTGCATCGACAGTATATGGCTACACCTTC. Residues: CSASTVYGYTF.

The genes are TRBV19 and TRBJ2-6, with 10 bases identical to TRBD1. This CDR3 is 13 amino acids long. Germline trimming cut 7 bases from V and 10 bases from J; bases unmatched to any gene: 4. Germline V lookup: CDR1 LNHDA, CDR2 SQIVND (reference sequence). CDR3 DNA: TGTGCCAGTATTCCGGGACAGGGGAACGTCCTGACTTTC. The encoded protein is CASIPGQGNVLTF.

This chain joins TRBV2 and TRBJ1-3; unclear D gene. Trimming took off 7 bases at V and 0 bases at J, with 13 bases between the two ends. The CDR3 has 15 residues. Germline CDR1 and CDR2: SNHLY and FYNNEI. CDR3 region: CASKSSLNSGNTIYF. The CDR3, as DNA: TGTGCCAGCAAATCGTCATTAAACTCTGGAAACACCATATATTTT. The complete variable domain, with remaining parts taken from reference TRBV2 and TRBJ1-3, reads EPEVTQTPSHQVTQMGQEVILRCVPISNHLYFYWYRQILGQKVEFLVSFYNNEISEKSEIFDDQFSVERPDGSNFTLKIRSTKLEDSAMYFCASKSSLNSGNTIYFGEGSWLTVV.

The chain has TRBV5-6 and TRBJ2-5; 9 bases match TRBD1. Per the germline V gene, CDR1 is SGHDT and CDR2 is YYEEEE. V trimming: 3 bases; J trimming: 2 bases; junction bases outside the gene matches: 8. The CDR3 loop spans 16 amino acids. The CDR3 region is CASSWYQTGGQETQYF. CDR3 nucleotide sequence: TGTGCCAGCAGCTGGTACCAGACAGGGGGTCAAGAGACCCAGTACTTC.

This chain joins TRBV5-1 and TRBJ1-4; D not certain. CDR1 is SGHRS and CDR2 is YFSETQ in the germline V gene. The CDR3 is made up of 15 amino acids. V lost 4 bases and J lost 0, with 10 bases in between. Here the CDR3 reads CASSPDAPTNEKLFF. The CDR3 region has the DNA TGCGCCAGCAGCCCGGACGCTCCAACTAATGAAAAACTGTTTTTT.

The gene calls are TRBV9 and TRBJ1-1; perhaps TRBD1 as D (6 bases). Germline V gives CDR1 SGDLS, CDR2 YYNGEE. The V gene lost 3 bases and the J gene lost 5 bases, with 17 bases spanning the gap. The CDR3 extends over 15 amino acids. CDR3 loop: CASSGPRGDGTEAFF. CDR3 in DNA: TGTGCCAGCAGCGGCCCGAGGGGGGATGGGACTGAAGCTTTCTTT. The variable domain in full, completed from reference TRBV9 and TRBJ1-1, reads DSGVTQTPKHLITATGQRVTLRCSPRSGDLSVYWYQQSLDQGLQFLIQYYNGEERAKGNILERFSAQQFPDLHSELNLSSLELGDSALYFCASSGPRGDGTEAFFGQGTRLTVV.

The rearrangement joins TRBV9 to TRBJ1-1, with D maybe TRBD1 (6 bases). This CDR3 has 14 amino acids. Between the trimmed V and J ends, which lost 0 bases and 1 base, there was a span of 7 bases. CDR1 is SGDLS, CDR2 YYNGEE, per germline. The CDR3 region is CASSVAGANTEAFF. The DNA for the CDR3 is TGTGCCAGCAGCGTAGCGGGGGCGAACACTGAAGCTTTCTTT.

The rearrangement uses TRBV30 and TRBJ1-1; 12 nucleotides align to TRBD1. CDR1 is GTSNPN and CDR2 is SVGIG in the germline V gene (reference sequence). V lost 3 bases to trimming and J lost 3 bases; unmatched junction nucleotides: 14. This CDR3 spans 18 amino acids. The CDR3 DNA reads as TGTGCCTGGAGCCCACCGGGACAGGGGGCGCGGGGGGACACTGAAGCTTTCTTT. This sequence encodes CAWSPPGQGARGDTEAFF.

The chain is built from TRBV6-1 and TRBJ2-7, with TRBD1 identical over 9 bases. The CDR3 is made up of 14 amino acids. V lost 8 bases to trimming and J lost 3 bases; unmatched junction nucleotides: 8. The germline V gene has CDR1 MNHNS and CDR2 SASEGT. The CDR3 coding sequence is TGTGCCAGCGGAACGGGACAGGGCGGCTACGAGCAGTACTTC. It codes for CASGTGQGGYEQYF.

Only one count was recorded for this clone. J is TRBJ2-7 and V is TRBV5-1; weak D call: TRBD1 (5 bases). This CDR3 has 17 residues. In germline, CDR1 is SGHRS, CDR2 YFSETQ. Trimming shortened V by 0 bases and J by 1 base, and 17 bases separated the two germline ends. The CDR3 loop reads CASSLVGTGSVSYEQYF. DNA for the CDR3: TGCGCCAGCAGCTTGGTTGGCACAGGTAGTGTTTCCTACGAGCAGTACTTC.

This clone has a handful of counts. The genes are TRBV9 and TRBJ1-1, with 9 bases matching TRBD1. Germline lookup yields CDR1 SGDLS and CDR2 YYNGEE. The CDR3 length is 15 residues. The junction had 5 bases not matched to a gene; V was cut back by 0 bases and J by 5 bases. The CDR3 spells CASSVVQGAGTEAFF. The CDR3 DNA is TGTGCCAGCAGCGTAGTACAGGGGGCAGGGACTGAAGCTTTCTTT.

The J gene is TRBJ1-3, the V gene TRBV18, with 7 bases matching TRBD1. The J segment lost 0 bases and the V segment lost 6 bases, leaving 11 bases of the junction unmatched. CDR1 KGHSH and CDR2 LQKENI come from the germline V gene. CDR3 length: 17 residues. The CDR3 DNA is TGTGCCAGCTCTCTGCGACAGGGCCTTAACTCTGGAAACACCATATATTTT. Encoded protein: CASSLRQGLNSGNTIYF. Full variable domain (missing parts from reference TRBV18 and TRBJ1-3): NAGVMQNPRHLVRRRGQEARLRCSPMKGHSHVYWYRQLPEEGLKFMVYLQKENIIDESGMPKERFSAEFPKEGPSILRIQQVVRGDSAAYFCASSLRQGLNSGNTIYFGEGSWLTVV.

The J gene is TRBJ2-7, the V gene TRBV6-4, with D possibly TRBD1 on 6 matching bases. Germline V gene sequence: CDR1 MRHNA, CDR2 SNTAGT. CDR3 length equals 17 residues. V was trimmed by 4 bases and J by 3 bases, leaving 22 bases between them. This CDR3 is CASSGLIGQLSDYEQYF. In DNA form, the CDR3 reads TGTGCCAGCAGTGGTTTAATCGGACAGCTATCGGACTACGAGCAGTACTTC.

CDR3 coding DNA: TGTGCCAGCAGCTTAGGAGGGTCGGGGGGCCCCGGAAACACCATATATTTT. Translation: CASSLGGSGGPGNTIYF. V and J are TRBV7-8 and TRBJ1-3; tentative D call: TRBD1 (6 bases). The CDR3 is made up of 17 amino acids. Germline V gene lookup returns CDR1 SGHVS and CDR2 FQNEAQ. Deletions cut 1 base from V and 4 bases from J, with 17 bases between.

V gene TRBV29-1 combines with J gene TRBJ1-1; TRBD1 might be the D (5 bases). The germline V and J ends were trimmed by 7 bases and 0 bases, with 12 bases remaining between them. Per germline, CDR1 SQVTM and CDR2 ANQGSEA. The CDR3 contains 13 residues. CDR3 nucleotide sequence: TGCAGCGCCATCCGGACAATGAACACTGAAGCTTTCTTT. It specifies CSAIRTMNTEAFF.

This rearrangement joins TRBV5-1 to TRBJ2-7; tentatively, D is TRBD1 (6 bases). Looked up from germline, CDR1 is SGHRS and CDR2 is YFSETQ. The CDR3 length is 16 residues. V dropped 4 bases and J dropped 0 bases, with 17 bases sitting between them. The DNA of the CDR3 is TGCGCCAGCAGCGCGCTCGACAGGACCGTCTCCTACGAGCAGTACTTC. Encoded protein: CASSALDRTVSYEQYF.

The gene calls are TRBV5-1 and TRBJ2-7; D is perhaps TRBD2 (6 bases). V was trimmed by 0 bases and J by 3 bases, leaving 7 bases between them. The CDR3 loop spans 13 amino acids. CDR1 is SGHRS, CDR2 YFSETQ, per germline. CDR3 residues: CASSLVGGYEQYF. The CDR3, as DNA: TGCGCCAGCAGCTTGGTCGGGGGCTACGAGCAGTACTTC.

V is TRBV2 and J is TRBJ2-3, with 11 positions matching TRBD2. This CDR3 spans 16 amino acids. CDR1 and CDR2 from the germline V gene are SNHLY and FYNNEI. J was trimmed by 5 bases and V by 0 bases; bases with no gene match: 4. CDR3: CASSEASGGARDTQYF. In DNA, the CDR3 is TGTGCCAGCAGTGAAGCTAGCGGGGGGGCCCGAGATACGCAGTATTTT.

The genes are TRBV10-1 and TRBJ1-2; 8 bases line up with TRBD1. Germline CDR1 WNHNN, CDR2 SYGVQD (reference sequence). The ends lost 3 bases at V and 7 bases at J; junction bases unmatched: 22. The CDR3 is 19 amino acids. In DNA form, the CDR3 reads TGCGCCAGCAGTGAAGTGACTCGTGGGGAGTCAGGGGGCTCTTGTGGCTACACCTTC. As protein: CASSEVTRGESGGSCGYTF.

CDR3 sequence: CASSLSGDEQFF. In DNA form, the CDR3 reads TGCGCCAGCAGCCTCTCGGGCGATGAGCAGTTCTTC. The chain links TRBV4-1 to TRBJ2-1; D gene ambiguous. Trimming took off 4 bases at V and 8 bases at J, with 9 bases between the two ends. Looked up from germline, CDR1 is MGHRA and CDR2 is YSYEKL. The CDR3 is 12 residues long.